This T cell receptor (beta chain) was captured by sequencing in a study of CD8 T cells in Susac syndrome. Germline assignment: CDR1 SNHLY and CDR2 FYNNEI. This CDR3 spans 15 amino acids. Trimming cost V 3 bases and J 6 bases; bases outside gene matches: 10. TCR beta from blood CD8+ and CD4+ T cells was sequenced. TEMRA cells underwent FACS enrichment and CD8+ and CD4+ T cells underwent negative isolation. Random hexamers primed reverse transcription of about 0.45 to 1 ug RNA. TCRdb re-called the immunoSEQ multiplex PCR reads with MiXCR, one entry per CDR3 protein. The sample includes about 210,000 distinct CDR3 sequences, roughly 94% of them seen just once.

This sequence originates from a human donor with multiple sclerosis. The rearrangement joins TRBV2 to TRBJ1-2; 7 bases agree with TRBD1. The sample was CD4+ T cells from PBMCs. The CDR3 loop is CASSDFGTTGDGYTF. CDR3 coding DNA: TGTGCCAGCAGTGACTTCGGAACCACAGGGGATGGCTACACCTTC.